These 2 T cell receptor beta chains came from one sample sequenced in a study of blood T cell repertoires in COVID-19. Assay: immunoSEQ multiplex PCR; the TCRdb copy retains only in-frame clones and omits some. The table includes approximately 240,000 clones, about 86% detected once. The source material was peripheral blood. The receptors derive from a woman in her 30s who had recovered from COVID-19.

The CDR3 bases are TGTGCCAGCAGTGACGGCCCGCGGGAGTGGATTAATGAGCAGTTCTTC. This sequence encodes CASSDGPREWINEQFF. V usage is TRBV6-4 and J usage is TRBJ2-1, with TRBD2 identical over 7 bases. Germline V gives CDR1 MRHNA, CDR2 SNTAGT. J lost 7 bases, V lost 2 bases, and 11 bases had no gene match. The CDR3 has 16 residues.

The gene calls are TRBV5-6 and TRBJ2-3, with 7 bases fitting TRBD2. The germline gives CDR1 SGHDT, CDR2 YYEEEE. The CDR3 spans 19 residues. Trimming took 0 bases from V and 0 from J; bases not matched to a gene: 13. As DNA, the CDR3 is TGTGCCAGCAGCTTGGCGGACCTCAGACTAGCTGAAAGCACAGATACGCAGTATTTT. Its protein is CASSLADLRLAESTDTQYF.